This T cell receptor (beta chain) stems from a study of blood T cell repertoires in COVID-19. Germline values: CDR1 LNHDA, CDR2 SQIVND (reference sequence). The CDR3 consists of 11 residues. Trimming took 3 bases from V and 8 from J, leaving 7 bases between them. Some clones are missing from TCRdb's copy, which holds only in-frame ones; the method was immunoSEQ multiplex PCR. Among more than 70,000 clones listed, 80% to 95% were seen once. The sample taken for sequencing was peripheral blood. The sequence was collected from a woman of 80 years or more with acute or convalescent COVID-19. The chain uses TRBV19 and TRBJ1-2, with no clear D. CDR3 nucleotide sequence: TGTGCCAGTAGTATGGCGGTCGGCTACACCTTC. Its translation is CASSMAVGYTF.